The next 22 T cell receptor beta chains were all read from a single sample in a study of CD8 T cells in Susac syndrome. Reverse transcription of about 0.5 to 1 ug RNA used random hexamers. TCRdb re-called the immunoSEQ multiplex PCR reads through MiXCR, storing one row per CDR3 protein. The table lists 75,000 to 95,000 distinct CDR3 sequences, more than 85% of them singletons. The sample consisted of CD8+ T cells from PBMCs. These receptors came from a human donor with multiple sclerosis.

The chain employs TRBV27 and TRBJ1-2; D gene ambiguous. Germline CDR1 MNHEY, CDR2 SMNVEV (reference sequence). Trimming stripped 0 bases from V and 5 bases from J, with 13 bases between. CDR3 length equals 15 residues. As DNA, the CDR3 is TGTGCCAGCAGTTTATCCCGGGTCAATTCTTATGGCTACACCTTC. Its translation: CASSLSRVNSYGYTF.

The CDR3 nucleotides are TGTGCCAGCAGTAAACAACCGGACAAGGTAACTTTCTTT. Protein sequence: CASSKQPDKVTFF. V usage is TRBV27 and J usage is TRBJ1-1, with a possible D match to TRBD1 (5 bases). The CDR3 is 13 amino acids. CDR1 and CDR2 (germline): MNHEY, SMNVEV (reference sequence). The germline V and J ends were trimmed by 5 bases and 12 bases, with 19 bases remaining between them.

This chain joins TRBV28 and TRBJ2-1; a possible D gene is TRBD2 (6 bases). Per germline, CDR1 MDHEN and CDR2 SYDVKM. CDR3 length: 16 residues. The germline V and J ends were trimmed by 2 bases and 0 bases, with 11 bases remaining between them. DNA of the CDR3: TGTGCCAGCAGTTTAGAGTTTAGCGGCTCCTACAATGAGCAGTTCTTC. This translates into CASSLEFSGSYNEQFF.

Here the CDR3 DNA reads TGTGCCAGCAGTGAAAGGGCAGGGGGAGATGGCTACACCTTC. Its protein product is CASSERAGGDGYTF. The chain carries TRBV2 and TRBJ1-2; TRBD1 matches at 7 bases. J gave up 6 bases and V 2 bases, and 6 bases lay outside the gene matches. In germline, CDR1 is SNHLY, CDR2 FYNNEI. There are 14 residues in the CDR3.

The chain is built from TRBV7-8 and TRBJ2-7, with D possibly being TRBD2 (6 bases). The CDR3 consists of 15 residues. With 5 bases removed from V and 2 bases from J, the gap between germline ends came to 16 bases. Per the germline V gene, CDR1 is SGHVS and CDR2 is FQNEAQ. CDR3 nucleotides: TGTGCCAGCAGCCTCGTGAGCGGGCCGACCTACGAGCAGTACTTC. Encoded protein: CASSLVSGPTYEQYF. Variable domain in full (rest from reference TRBV7-8 and TRBJ2-7): GAGVSQSPRYKVAKRGQDVALRCDPISGHVSLFWYQQALGQGPEFLTYFQNEAQLDKSGLPSDRFFAERPEGSVSTLKIQRTQQEDSAVYLCASSLVSGPTYEQYFGPGTRLTVT.

The chain links TRBV24-1 to TRBJ2-3; D gene unclear. V was cut by 5 bases and J by 5 bases, with 19 bases left in between. Per the germline V gene, CDR1 is KGHDR and CDR2 is SFDVKD. This CDR3 spans 16 amino acids. The CDR3 sequence is CATSAPTEPLGDTQYF. The CDR3 nucleotides are TGTGCCACCAGTGCCCCCACGGAGCCTTTAGGAGATACGCAGTATTTT.

CDR3 residues: CASSPQTSAYEQYF. Here the CDR3 DNA reads TGCGCCAGCAGCCCTCAGACATCAGCCTACGAGCAGTACTTC. The rearrangement links TRBV5-1 to TRBJ2-7; D is unclear. CDR1 and CDR2 from the germline V gene are SGHRS and YFSETQ. The CDR3 has 14 amino acids. Trimming pared 4 bases from V and 2 bases from J, leaving 13 bases between.

The chain combines TRBV20-1 with TRBJ2-1; TRBD2 matches at 14 bases. Unmatched junction bases numbered 15, after V lost 5 bases and J lost 6 bases. CDR1 DFQATT and CDR2 SNEGSKA come from the germline V gene (reference sequence). The length of the CDR3 is 18 residues. CDR3 nucleotide sequence: TGCAGTGCTGGCCCGGGACTAGCGGGAGACCACATCATCAATGAGCAGTTCTTC. Amino acids: CSAGPGLAGDHIINEQFF.

The chain couples TRBV7-6 to TRBJ2-1; TRBD2 aligns across 9 bases. The CDR3 sequence is 15 residues long. V was clipped by 1 base and J by 7 bases; unmatched bases: 5. CDR1 and CDR2 (germline): SGHVS, FNYEAQ. This CDR3 reads CASSLVAGVLNEQFF. CDR3 DNA sequence: TGTGCCAGCAGCTTAGTAGCGGGGGTTTTAAATGAGCAGTTCTTC. The whole variable domain, filled in from reference TRBV7-6 and TRBJ2-1, reads GAGVSQSPRYKVTKRGQDVALRCDPISGHVSLYWYRQALGQGPEFLTYFNYEAQQDKSGLPNDRFSAERPEGSISTLTIQRTEQRDSAMYRCASSLVAGVLNEQFFGPGTRLTVL.

This chain uses TRBV19 with TRBJ2-3; 9 positions agree with TRBD2. Unmatched junction bases numbered 6, after V lost 6 bases and J lost 5 bases. Per the germline V gene, CDR1 is LNHDA and CDR2 is SQIVND (reference sequence). CDR3 length equals 14 residues. CDR3 sequence reads: CASRIAGGEDTQYF. The CDR3 DNA reads as TGTGCCAGTAGGATCGCGGGGGGGGAAGATACGCAGTATTTT.

The V and J genes are TRBV30 and TRBJ2-1; no firm D call. CDR3 length equals 11 residues. Per germline, CDR1 GTSNPN and CDR2 SVGIG (reference sequence). Trimming stripped 1 base from V and 6 bases from J, with 4 bases between. CDR3 amino acids: CAWSEGNEQFF. CDR3 in DNA: TGTGCCTGGAGTGAAGGCAATGAGCAGTTCTTC.

The CDR3 sequence: CASSLSADTDTQYF. For the CDR3, the DNA is TGTGCCAGCAGTTTATCGGCCGACACAGATACGCAGTATTTT. This sequence joins TRBV28 and TRBJ2-3; no firm D call. V was shortened by 1 base and J by 2 bases, with 7 bases between the two germline ends. Germline assignment: CDR1 MDHEN and CDR2 SYDVKM. The CDR3 totals 14 residues.

This chain uses TRBV27 with TRBJ2-3, with D perhaps matching TRBD1 (5 bases). The CDR3 runs to 14 residues. Trimming pared 2 bases from V and 7 bases from J, leaving 13 bases between. CDR1 MNHEY and CDR2 SMNVEV come from the germline V gene (reference sequence). CDR3 residues: CASSLRQGSNTQYF. DNA of the CDR3: TGTGCCAGCAGTTTACGGCAGGGCTCGAATACGCAGTATTTT.

The gene calls are TRBV28 and TRBJ1-5; tentative D call: TRBD1 (6 bases). CDR1 MDHEN and CDR2 SYDVKM come from the germline V gene. The CDR3 runs to 15 residues. The V and J ends lost 7 bases and 8 bases respectively, with 21 bases between them. In DNA, the CDR3 is TGTGCCAGCAAAACAATCGAGGGGACAAGGGAGCCCCAGCATTTT. It codes for CASKTIEGTREPQHF.

J is TRBJ1-1 and V is TRBV19; possible D gene TRBD1, 5 bases. Germline CDR1 is LNHDA and CDR2 is SQIVND (reference sequence). This CDR3 has 14 residues. The V end lost 6 bases, the J end lost 6 bases, and 17 bases lay between the germline ends. The CDR3 loop is CASSPSGFKAEAFF. The CDR3 bases are TGTGCCAGTAGCCCTTCAGGGTTCAAGGCTGAAGCTTTCTTT.

The rearrangement links TRBV4-1 to TRBJ1-2; 7 bases agree with TRBD1. The V and J ends lost 0 bases and 8 bases, in that order; junction bases with no gene match: 9. This CDR3 is 15 amino acids long. The germline V gene encodes CDR1 MGHRA and CDR2 YSYEKL. CDR3 in amino acids: CASSQDRMVRGGYTF. The CDR3 coding sequence is TGCGCCAGCAGCCAAGATCGGATGGTCAGGGGGGGCTACACCTTC.

The chain combines TRBV27 with TRBJ2-3, with TRBD1 matching over 10 bases. The V gene end was trimmed by 3 bases and the J gene end by 4 bases; junction bases not matched to a gene: 4. Per germline, CDR1 MNHEY and CDR2 SMNVEV (reference sequence). The CDR3 consists of 15 residues. The CDR3 DNA reads as TGTGCCAGCAGTTTCCGGACAGGGGGTTCAGATACGCAGTATTTT. Translation: CASSFRTGGSDTQYF.

This chain links TRBV12-3 or TRBV12-4 with TRBJ2-5; 15 nucleotides line up with TRBD2. There are 16 residues in the CDR3. The junction had 4 bases not matched to a gene; V was cut back by 4 bases and J by 4 bases. The CDR3 sequence is CASSSGTSGGLETQYF. CDR3 bases: TGTGCCAGCAGTTCGGGGACTAGCGGGGGGTTAGAGACCCAGTACTTC.

This sequence joins TRBV19 and TRBJ2-6; D call uncertain. V was shortened by 5 bases and J by 0 bases, with 5 bases between the two germline ends. Germline V gene sequence: CDR1 LNHDA, CDR2 SQIVND (reference sequence). This CDR3 contains 14 residues. The CDR3 DNA is TGTGCCAGTAGTCCTTACTCTGGGGCCAACGTCCTGACTTTC. Translated, it gives CASSPYSGANVLTF.

The chain has TRBV9 and TRBJ2-7; D may be TRBD2 (6 bases). The ends were cut back, 2 bases at V and 3 bases at J, with 12 bases in the middle. CDR1 and CDR2 from the germline V gene are SGDLS and YYNGEE. This CDR3 is built from 14 residues. The CDR3 bases are TGTGCCAGCAGCGTGGGGGACTCTTACTACGAGCAGTACTTC. As protein: CASSVGDSYYEQYF.

The V call is TRBV7-6, the J call TRBJ2-7; TRBD2 is a possible D gene (7 bases). Between the trimmed V and J ends, which lost 3 bases and 1 base, there was a span of 28 bases. Germline values: CDR1 SGHVS, CDR2 FNYEAQ. The CDR3 is 20 amino acids. The CDR3 sequence is CASSLIPGASGYLVSYEQYF. The CDR3 bases are TGTGCCAGCAGCTTGATCCCGGGGGCTAGCGGATACCTGGTATCCTACGAGCAGTACTTC.

CDR3 sequence (DNA): TGCGCCAGCAGCCAATACAGGGGTGGCTACGAGCAGTACTTC. This encodes CASSQYRGGYEQYF. The chain carries TRBV4-3 and TRBJ2-7; 7 bases are a match to TRBD1. CDR3 length equals 14 residues. CDR1 LGHNA and CDR2 YSLEER come from the germline V gene. Trimming removed 2 bases from V and 3 bases from J; junction bases left unmatched: 4.